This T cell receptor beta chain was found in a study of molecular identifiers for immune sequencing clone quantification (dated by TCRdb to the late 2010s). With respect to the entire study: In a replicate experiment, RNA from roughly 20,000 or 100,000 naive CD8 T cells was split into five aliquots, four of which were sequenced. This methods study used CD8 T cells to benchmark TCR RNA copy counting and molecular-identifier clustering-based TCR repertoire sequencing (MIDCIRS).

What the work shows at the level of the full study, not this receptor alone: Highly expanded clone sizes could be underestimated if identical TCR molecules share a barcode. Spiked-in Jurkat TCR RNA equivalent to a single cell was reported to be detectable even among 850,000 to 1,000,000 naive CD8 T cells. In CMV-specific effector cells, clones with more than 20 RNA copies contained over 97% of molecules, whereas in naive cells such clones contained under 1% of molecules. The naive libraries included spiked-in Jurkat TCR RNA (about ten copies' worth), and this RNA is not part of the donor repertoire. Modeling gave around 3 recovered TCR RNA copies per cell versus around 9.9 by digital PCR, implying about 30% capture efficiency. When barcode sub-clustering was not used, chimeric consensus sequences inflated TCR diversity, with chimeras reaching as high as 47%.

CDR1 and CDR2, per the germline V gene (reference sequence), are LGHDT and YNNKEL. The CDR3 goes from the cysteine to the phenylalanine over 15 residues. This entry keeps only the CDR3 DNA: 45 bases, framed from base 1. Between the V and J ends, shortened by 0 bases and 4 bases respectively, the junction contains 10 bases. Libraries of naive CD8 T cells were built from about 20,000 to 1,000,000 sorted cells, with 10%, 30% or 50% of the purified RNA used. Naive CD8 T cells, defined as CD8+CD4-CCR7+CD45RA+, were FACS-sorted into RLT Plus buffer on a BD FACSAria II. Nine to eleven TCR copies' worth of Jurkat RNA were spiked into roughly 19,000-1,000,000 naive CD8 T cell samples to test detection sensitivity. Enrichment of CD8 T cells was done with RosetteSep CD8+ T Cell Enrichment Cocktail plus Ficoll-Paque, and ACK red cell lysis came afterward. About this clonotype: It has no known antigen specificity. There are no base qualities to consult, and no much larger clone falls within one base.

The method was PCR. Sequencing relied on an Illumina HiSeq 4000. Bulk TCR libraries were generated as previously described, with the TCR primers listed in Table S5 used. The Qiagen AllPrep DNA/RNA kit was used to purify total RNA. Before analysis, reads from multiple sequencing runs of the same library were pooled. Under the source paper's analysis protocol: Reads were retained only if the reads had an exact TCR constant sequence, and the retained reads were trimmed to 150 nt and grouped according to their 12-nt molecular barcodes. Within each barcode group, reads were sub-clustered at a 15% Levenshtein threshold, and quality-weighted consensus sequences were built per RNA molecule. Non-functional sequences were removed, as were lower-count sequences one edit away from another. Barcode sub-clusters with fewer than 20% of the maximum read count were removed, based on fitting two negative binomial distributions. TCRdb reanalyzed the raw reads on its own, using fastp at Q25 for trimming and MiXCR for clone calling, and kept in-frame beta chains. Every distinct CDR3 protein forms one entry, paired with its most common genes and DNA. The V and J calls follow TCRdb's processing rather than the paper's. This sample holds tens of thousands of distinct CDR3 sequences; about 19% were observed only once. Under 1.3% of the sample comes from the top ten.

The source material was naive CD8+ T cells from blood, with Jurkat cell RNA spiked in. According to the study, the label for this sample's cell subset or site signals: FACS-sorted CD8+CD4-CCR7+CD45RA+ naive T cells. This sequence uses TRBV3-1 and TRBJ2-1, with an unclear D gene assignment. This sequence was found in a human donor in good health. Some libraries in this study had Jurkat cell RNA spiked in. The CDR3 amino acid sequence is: CASSQEDVGYNEQFF. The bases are TGTGCCAGCAGCCAAGAAGACGTGGGGTACAATGAGCAGTTCTTC.